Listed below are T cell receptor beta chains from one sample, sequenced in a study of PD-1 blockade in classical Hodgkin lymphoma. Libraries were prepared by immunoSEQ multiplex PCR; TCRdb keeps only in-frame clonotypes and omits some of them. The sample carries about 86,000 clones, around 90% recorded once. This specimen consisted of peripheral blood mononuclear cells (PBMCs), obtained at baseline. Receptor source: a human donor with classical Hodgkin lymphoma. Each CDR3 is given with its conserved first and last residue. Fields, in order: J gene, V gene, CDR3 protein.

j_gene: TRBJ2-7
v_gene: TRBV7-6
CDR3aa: CASSFGTGTYEQYF

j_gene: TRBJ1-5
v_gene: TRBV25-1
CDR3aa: CASSPSGSNQPQHF

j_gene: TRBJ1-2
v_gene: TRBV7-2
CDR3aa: CASSPSGGQGFYGYTF

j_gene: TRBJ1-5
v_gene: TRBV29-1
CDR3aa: CSVEAGSGGNQPQHF

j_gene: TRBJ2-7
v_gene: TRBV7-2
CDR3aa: CASNKGAGGEQYF

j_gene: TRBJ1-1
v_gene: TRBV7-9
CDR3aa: CAGDGDGTEAFF

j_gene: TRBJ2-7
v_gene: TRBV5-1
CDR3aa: CASSLGTGSTYEQYF

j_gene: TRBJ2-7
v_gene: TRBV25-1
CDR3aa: CASRKQASYEQYF

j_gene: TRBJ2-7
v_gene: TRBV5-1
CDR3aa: CASSLRAVAGTHEQYF

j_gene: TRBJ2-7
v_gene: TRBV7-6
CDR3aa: CASSLAGQSYEQYF